This T cell receptor beta chain was recorded in a study of T cell changes during pregnancy in multiple sclerosis. Assay used: immunoSEQ multiplex PCR; TCRdb lists only in-frame clones, some missing. The sample holds 35,000 to 45,000 clones, about 85% seen once. This clone was observed a handful of times. Trimming took off 3 bases at V and 3 bases at J, with 8 bases between the two ends. CDR1 and CDR2 from the germline V gene are LNHDA and SQIVND (reference sequence). The CDR3 is made up of 13 amino acids. The genes are TRBV19 and TRBJ1-2, with unresolved D. This receptor was taken from a female donor with multiple sclerosis, enrolled in a pregnancy study. The material was CD4+ T cells from peripheral blood mononuclear cells, obtained after pregnancy. DNA for the CDR3: TGTGCCAGTAGTATGAGCGCTTACTATGGCTACACCTTC. This codes for CASSMSAYYGYTF.